This paragraph reports one T cell receptor beta chain. Its antigen remains unidentified. Base-call qualities are not available, and no considerably larger clone is one nucleotide away. This sample was taken from a study of blood T cell repertoires in COVID-19 (TCRdb year 2020). The study in broad terms: Samples covering the acute and convalescent phases of COVID-19 were provided by collaborators in the United States, Italy and Spain. HLA class I and class II types, where available, came from metadata supplied by the sample provider rather than from assay-based typing. Deeply sampled blood TCRbeta repertoires from subjects exposed to, actively infected with, or recovered from COVID-19 were included in the dataset. Samples were obtained from the ongoing ImmuneRACE study (first 160 participants) and from 950 to 1,500 subjects provided by 6 global collaborators. Sample metadata almost always included a de-identified subject ID, COVID-19 status, age in years and sex. The prospective study material was composed of cDNA or gDNA derived from T cells, B-cell-depleted T cells, or PBMCs. The repertoires were released in a freely available public database intended as a resource for research on the immune response to SARS-CoV-2. What the study reported, not specific to this receptor: Clinical and demographic metadata were provided uncurated, with the amount varying by source and participant.

TCRbeta CDR3 regions were amplified from genomic DNA using the immunoSEQ Assay, a bias-controlled multiplex PCR. In the source study's methods: The number of nucleated cells in each sample was estimated by amplification of reference gene primers within the assay. To quantify the absolute abundance of each unique TCRbeta CDR3 rearrangement, sequence reads were collapsed and filtered. For each sample, productive Simpson clonality was calculated as the square root of Simpson's diversity index over productive rearrangements. TCRdb re-hosts the immuneACCESS table, in-frame sequences only. Its copies lack some clones; in the studies checked, an unresolved V gene accounts for under half of them, and the cause for the rest is not known. The V and J calls and clone size come from that table; D and trimming were worked out from the DNA. The sample profile shows over 75,000 clones; 70% to 90% of them were found once. Clones ranked in the top ten supply around 4.3% of the sample.

In Seattle, one collaborating source enrolled patients while the infection was active and tracked those patients longitudinally over the course of disease. Collaborating institutions collected whole blood in K2EDTA tubes following their own protocols. For TCRbeta analysis, collaborators shipped samples in one of three forms: frozen whole blood, isolated PBMCs, or DNA extracted from either of those sample types. CDR1 and CDR2 (MNHEY, SVGAGI) derive from the germline V gene. The CDR3 measures 16 amino acids from cysteine to phenylalanine. CDR3 DNA is the only sequence kept; it has 48 bases, read in frame from the first base. Trimming takes 2 bases off V and 4 bases off J; junction bases not matched to a gene: 7.

The chain couples TRBV6-5 to TRBJ2-5, with 10 junctional bases fitting TRBD2. This clonotype originated in a human donor with COVID-19, enrolled during active disease. The donor label of this sample is uncertain. The specimen sequenced was peripheral blood. CDR3 sequence: CASSYERGGLPETQYF. The sequence in DNA is TGTGCCAGCAGTTACGAGCGGGGGGGCCTTCCAGAGACCCAGTACTTC.